These 30 T cell receptor beta chains came from one sample sequenced in a study of blood T cell repertoires in COVID-19. Sequencing was performed with immunoSEQ multiplex PCR; in TCRdb, only in-frame clones are kept and a portion is missing. Seen here are under 350,000 clones, about 86% observed once, and the top ten hold about 4%. Sequencing was done on a sample of PBMCs or T cells enriched from blood (not recorded which). The receptor source for this set is a woman aged 40 to 50 with acute COVID-19.

The chain couples TRBV18 to TRBJ1-1; D uncertain. Germline-derived CDR1 and CDR2 are KGHSH and LQKENI. The CDR3 extends over 17 amino acids. V gave up 6 bases and J gave up 1 base, with 21 bases separating them. The CDR3 protein is CASSSSLRQVSNTEAFF. CDR3 bases: TGTGCCAGCTCTTCCTCTTTACGGCAGGTTTCGAACACTGAAGCTTTCTTT.

This clone has a handful of counts. V is TRBV18 and J is TRBJ2-1; possibly TRBD2 for D (6 bases). This CDR3 spans 14 amino acids. Germline V lookup: CDR1 KGHSH, CDR2 LQKENI. V gave up 6 bases and J gave up 5 bases, with 14 bases separating them. The CDR3 here is CASSPGLANNEQFF. The CDR3 DNA follows: TGTGCCAGCTCCCCGGGACTGGCTAACAATGAGCAGTTCTTC.

V is TRBV6-1 and J is TRBJ2-2, with a possible D match to TRBD2 (6 bases). The germline V and J ends were trimmed by 1 base and 7 bases, with 10 bases remaining between them. Germline assignment: CDR1 MNHNS and CDR2 SASEGT. CDR3 length: 14 amino acids. The CDR3 here is CASSEEPRGGELFF. CDR3 DNA: TGTGCCAGCAGTGAAGAGCCGCGGGGCGGGGAGCTGTTTTTT.

This clone appeared a single time. The chain employs TRBV5-1 and TRBJ2-1; 8 bases map to TRBD2. V lost 4 bases and J lost 2; bases outside the gene matches: 8. The V gene's germline CDR1 is SGHRS and CDR2 YFSETQ. The CDR3 is 16 residues long. CDR3 residues: CASSTRAGVPYNEQFF. The DNA of the CDR3 is TGCGCCAGCAGCACTAGAGCGGGGGTCCCCTACAATGAGCAGTTCTTC.

V usage is TRBV19 and J usage is TRBJ1-5; unclear D gene. CDR1 and CDR2 from the germline V gene are LNHDA and SQIVND (reference sequence). Trimming removed 5 bases at V and 0 bases at J, with 17 bases between. The CDR3 has 17 residues. CDR3 nucleotides: TGTGCCAGTAGTCGGAGGGTAAAAGACTTTAGCAATCAGCCCCAGCATTTT. Its protein is CASSRRVKDFSNQPQHF.

V and J are TRBV6-5 and TRBJ2-1; D remains ambiguous. Germline loops: CDR1 MNHEY, CDR2 SVGAGI. CDR3 length: 15 residues. V was trimmed by 8 bases and J by 0 bases, leaving 14 bases between them. The CDR3 DNA follows: TGTGCCAGCTCTGGGCAGGCCAGCTCCTACAATGAGCAGTTCTTC. It is translated as CASSGQASSYNEQFF.

V gene TRBV6-5 combines with J gene TRBJ1-1; possibly TRBD1 for D (6 bases). Germline V CDR1 and CDR2: MNHEY, SVGAGI. The CDR3 has 13 amino acids. Trimming left V 5 bases short and J 5 bases short, with 12 bases between. The CDR3 DNA reads as TGTGCCAGCAGTAGGACAGTAGGTACTGAAGCTTTCTTT. Amino acids: CASSRTVGTEAFF.

The V call is TRBV12-5, the J call TRBJ1-1; TRBD1 agrees at 9 bases. V lost 9 bases and J lost 4; bases outside the gene matches: 12. The CDR3 has 15 amino acids. CDR1 and CDR2 (germline): LGHNT, FRNRAP. The CDR3 loop is CASLRPGTGRTEAFF. In DNA form, the CDR3 reads TGTGCTAGCCTAAGGCCCGGGACAGGGCGCACTGAAGCTTTCTTT.

The chain recombines TRBV18 with TRBJ1-5, with 7 bases matching TRBD1. The V gene's germline CDR1 is KGHSH and CDR2 LQKENI. The V and J ends lost 3 bases and 6 bases, in that order; junction bases with no gene match: 8. The CDR3 is made up of 15 amino acids. CDR3 region: CASSPTTGELQPQHF. The CDR3 DNA reads TGTGCCAGCTCACCGACTACAGGGGAACTTCAGCCCCAGCATTTT.

This clone has only one observation. The rearrangement uses TRBV4-3 and TRBJ2-3; a possible D gene is TRBD2 (5 bases). Germline CDR1 reads LGHNA; CDR2 reads YSLEER. The CDR3 has 16 residues. With 0 bases removed from V and 1 base from J, the gap between germline ends came to 11 bases. The CDR3 loop is CASSQDYEGGTDTQYF. CDR3 bases: TGCGCCAGCAGCCAAGATTACGAGGGAGGCACAGATACGCAGTATTTT.

This chain uses TRBV4-2 with TRBJ2-1; 8 bases line up with TRBD2. Losses at the gene ends were 4 bases for V and 8 bases for J; bases not matched to a gene: 4. CDR3 length equals 13 residues. Germline loops: CDR1 LGHNA, CDR2 YNFKEQ. The chain's CDR3 is CASSPQLADEQFF. Written as DNA, the CDR3 is TGTGCCAGCAGCCCACAACTAGCGGATGAGCAGTTCTTC.

CDR3 DNA sequence: TGTGCCAGCACCAGGGGGGCGGGAGGGGTCGTCCATGAGCAGTTCTTC. Amino acids: CASTRGAGGVVHEQFF. The chain is built from TRBV28 and TRBJ2-1; 9 nucleotides line up with TRBD2. The CDR3 extends over 16 amino acids. The germline gives CDR1 MDHEN, CDR2 SYDVKM. V gave up 7 bases and J gave up 8 bases; unmatched junction bases: 15. Combining the CDR3 with reference TRBV28 and TRBJ2-1 gives the whole variable domain DVKVTQSSRYLVKRTGEKVFLECVQDMDHENMFWYRQDPGLGLRLIYFSYDVKMKEKGDIPEGYSVSREKKERFSLILESASTNQTSMYLCASTRGAGGVVHEQFFGPGTRLTVL.

This clone has only one observation. CDR3 sequence (DNA): TGCGCCAGCAGCTTGGGGTCAGGGGAGGGAGAGACCCAGTACTTC. Translated: CASSLGSGEGETQYF. The genes are TRBV5-1 and TRBJ2-5; possible D gene TRBD2, 7 bases. The CDR3 is 15 residues long. V lost 0 bases, J lost 4 bases, and 13 bases lay in between. CDR1 is SGHRS and CDR2 is YFSETQ in the germline V gene.

This clone was seen only once. This chain uses TRBV7-9 with TRBJ1-3; D remains ambiguous. V was pared by 1 base and J by 0 bases, with 7 bases between. Germline CDR1 and CDR2: SEHNR and FQNEAQ (reference sequence). The CDR3 spans 15 residues. In DNA, the CDR3 is TGTGCCAGCAGCTTAGACAGAACCTCTGGAAACACCATATATTTT. Translating gives CASSLDRTSGNTIYF.

This rearrangement joins TRBV7-3 to TRBJ2-5, with 7 bases matching TRBD2. Germline V gene lookup returns CDR1 SGHTA and CDR2 FQGTGA. Trimming removed 2 bases from V and 4 bases from J; junction bases left unmatched: 4. CDR3 length: 14 amino acids. CDR3 sequence (DNA): TGTGCCAGCAGCTTAGGGCCTAGCGGAGAGACCCAGTACTTC. Residues: CASSLGPSGETQYF.

This sequence joins TRBV7-2 and TRBJ2-7, with 9 bases fitting TRBD1. Trimming at V came to 5 bases and at J to 2 bases, leaving 4 bases not matched to a gene. CDR1 SGHTA and CDR2 FQGNSA come from the germline V gene. There are 14 residues in the CDR3. This chain's CDR3 is CASSLQGAPYEQYF. The CDR3 bases are TGTGCCAGCAGCCTACAGGGGGCGCCCTACGAGCAGTACTTC.

This clone was counted only a few times. The genes are TRBV3-1 (or the pseudogene TRBV3-2) and TRBJ1-2; D is unclear. The CDR3 extends over 14 amino acids. CDR1 is LGHDT, CDR2 YNNKEL, per germline (reference sequence). Trimming removed 1 base from V and 3 bases from J, with 9 bases in between. This CDR3 is CASSQVEGDYGYTF. CDR3 bases: TGTGCCAGCAGCCAAGTGGAGGGTGACTATGGCTACACCTTC.

J is TRBJ1-2 and V is TRBV13, with D unclear. This CDR3 region has 14 residues. Between the trimmed V and J ends, which lost 5 bases and 3 bases, there was a span of 13 bases. Looked up from germline, CDR1 is PRHDT and CDR2 is FYEKMQ (reference sequence). The CDR3 DNA sequence: TGTGCCAGCAGCCGCCCCGCGGGAGACTATGGCTACACCTTC. Protein: CASSRPAGDYGYTF.

The J gene is TRBJ1-2, the V gene TRBV11-2; tentative D call: TRBD1 (5 bases). The germline gives CDR1 SGHAT, CDR2 FQNNGV. Trimming removed 2 bases from V and 3 bases from J, with 10 bases in between. The CDR3 extends over 14 amino acids. The CDR3, as DNA: TGTGCCAGCAGCTTAAGTCCAGGGTACTATGGCTACACCTTC. Its translation: CASSLSPGYYGYTF.

The gene calls are TRBV20-1 and TRBJ2-7; TRBD1 matches 7 bases. V gave up 3 bases and J gave up 1 base; unmatched junction bases: 6. CDR1 and CDR2 (germline): DFQATT, SNEGSKA (reference sequence). This CDR3 comprises 14 residues. The CDR3: CSASRGQGSYEQYF. The CDR3 DNA reads as TGCAGTGCTAGTAGGGGGCAGGGGTCCTACGAGCAGTACTTC.

The chain links TRBV29-1 to TRBJ2-7; a weak D match, TRBD2 (5 bases). Trimming shortened V by 1 base and J by 4 bases, and 17 bases separated the two germline ends. CDR3 length equals 15 residues. CDR1 SQVTM and CDR2 ANQGSEA come from the germline V gene. The chain's CDR3 is CSVEGGESSAYEQYF. The CDR3 nucleotides are TGCAGCGTTGAAGGGGGAGAGTCGTCCGCGTACGAGCAGTACTTC.

This clone appeared a single time. V is TRBV27 and J is TRBJ1-2; the D gene is possibly TRBD1 (5 bases). Germline assignment: CDR1 MNHEY and CDR2 SMNVEV (reference sequence). The CDR3 runs to 12 residues. V lost 5 bases and J 4 bases, leaving 8 bases between the germline ends. CDR3 protein: CASSTTGYGYTF. The CDR3 bases are TGTGCCAGCAGTACAACAGGCTATGGCTACACCTTC.

This clone came up once. The CDR3 DNA reads as TGCAGCGGGACACTCCTCTACGAGCAGTACTTC. It yields the protein CSGTLLYEQYF. V gene TRBV20-1 combines with J gene TRBJ2-7; D perhaps matches TRBD1 (6 bases). The germline CDR1 and CDR2 sequences are DFQATT and SNEGSKA (reference sequence). The CDR3 extends over 11 amino acids.

The CDR3 loop reads CSVDTGTNTDTQYF. The CDR3 DNA sequence: TGCAGCGTTGACACAGGAACCAACACAGATACGCAGTATTTT. The chain links TRBV29-1 to TRBJ2-3; tentative D call: TRBD1 (5 bases). The CDR3 is made up of 14 amino acids. Trimming cost V 3 bases and J 2 bases, with 12 bases left between them. Per germline, CDR1 SQVTM and CDR2 ANQGSEA.

The genes are TRBV7-9 and TRBJ2-3, with 12 bases aligning to TRBD2. After removal of 5 bases from V and 0 bases from J, the junction contained 3 bases not matched to a gene. CDR1 and CDR2 (germline): SEHNR, FQNEAQ (reference sequence). The CDR3 sequence is 16 residues long. CDR3 bases: TGTGCCAGCAGCCTGCTAGCGGGAGGGAGCACAGATACGCAGTATTTT. It yields the protein CASSLLAGGSTDTQYF.

This rearrangement joins TRBV7-8 to TRBJ2-7, with 7 bases identical to TRBD1. This CDR3 is built from 15 residues. Trimming cost V 0 bases and J 5 bases; bases outside gene matches: 7. CDR1 SGHVS and CDR2 FQNEAQ come from the germline V gene. For the CDR3, the DNA is TGTGCCAGCAGCTTAGCACTGGGCCAGGGGGACGAGCAGTACTTC. Its translation: CASSLALGQGDEQYF.

This chain links TRBV4-1 with TRBJ1-1, with D possibly TRBD1 on 6 matching bases. V was pared by 0 bases and J by 5 bases, with 10 bases between. CDR3 length: 14 residues. Germline values: CDR1 MGHRA, CDR2 YSYEKL. DNA for the CDR3: TGCGCCAGCAGCCAAGACCCAGGGGTGACTGAAGCTTTCTTT. Encoded protein: CASSQDPGVTEAFF.

V gene TRBV2 combines with J gene TRBJ1-1; a weak D match, TRBD1 (6 bases). The germline gives CDR1 SNHLY, CDR2 FYNNEI. V lost 5 bases, J lost 4 bases, and 11 bases lay in between. The CDR3 loop spans 13 amino acids. The CDR3 spells CASSFGGATEAFF. CDR3 DNA: TGTGCCAGCAGTTTCGGGGGGGCCACTGAAGCTTTCTTT. The full variable domain, its missing parts supplied by reference TRBV2 and TRBJ1-1, is EPEVTQTPSHQVTQMGQEVILRCVPISNHLYFYWYRQILGQKVEFLVSFYNNEISEKSEIFDDQFSVERPDGSNFTLKIRSTKLEDSAMYFCASSFGGATEAFFGQGTRLTVV.

The chain couples TRBV28 to TRBJ1-1; 7 nucleotides agree with TRBD1. There are 15 residues in the CDR3. V was clipped by 6 bases and J by 0 bases; unmatched bases: 7. Germline-derived CDR1 and CDR2 are MDHEN and SYDVKM. CDR3 sequence (DNA): TGTGCCAGCAGACCCGGAGACAGGGTGAACACTGAAGCTTTCTTT. This codes for CASRPGDRVNTEAFF.

A few counts support this clone. J is TRBJ2-1 and V is TRBV19; 10 bases are shared with TRBD2. The V segment lost 1 base and the J segment 7 bases; nucleotides outside the gene matches: 10. The germline V gene encodes CDR1 LNHDA and CDR2 SQIVND (reference sequence). The CDR3 is made up of 17 amino acids. The CDR3 bases are TGTGCCAGTAGTATAGGGTCCCCTAGCGGGAGTCGGAATGAGCAGTTCTTC. Translation gives CASSIGSPSGSRNEQFF. The variable domain in full, with the rest retrieved from reference TRBV19 and TRBJ2-1, is DGGITQSPKYLFRKEGQNVTLSCEQNLNHDAMYWYRQDPGQGLRLIYYSQIVNDFQKGDIAEGYSVSREKKESFPLTVTSAQKNPTAFYLCASSIGSPSGSRNEQFFGPGTRLTVL.